Sequencing of this T cell receptor beta chain was carried out in a study of T cells in Graves' hyperthyroidism and ophthalmopathy (dated by TCRdb to about 2019). Regarding the research as a whole: Peripheral blood samples were taken at the time of initial diagnosis, prior to any treatment. Whether ophthalmopathy could be predicted prospectively was tested in an independent validation cohort made up of under 20 hyperthyroidism patients plus 17 patients who later progressed to ophthalmopathy. The paper describes TCR Vbeta CDR3 sequencing of about 140 peripheral blood samples, made up of 43 ophthalmopathy patients, approximately 76 hyperthyroidism patients and 17 progressor patients. The roughly 100 discovery patients were divided at random into training and test sets in a 7:3 ratio. In several Graves' hyperthyroidism patients, the study also compared T-cell repertoires from thyroid tissue with T-cell repertoires from blood. After sampling, hyperthyroidism patients received methimazole starting at 30 mg daily, and ophthalmopathy patients received high-dose intravenous methylprednisolone. To identify distinguishing TCR V-J signatures, a discovery cohort of some 99 patients was used, comprising 43 with Graves' ophthalmopathy and approximately 57 with stable Graves' hyperthyroidism. Broad study findings and their caveats: In validation, progression to ophthalmopathy was predicted by the model with approximately 67% sensitivity and about 72% specificity, a median of around 6.5 months before onset. Sample size was not statistically predetermined, and blinding of investigators to group allocation was not performed. Blood samples also contained most of the expanded thyroid clonotypes (frequency above 0.001), which suggests that blood repertoires may reflect thyroid immune responses. Ophthalmopathy was separated from stable hyperthyroidism by a 13 V-J signature model, with approximately 85% sensitivity and around 81% specificity obtained in cross-validation and 80%/75% obtained in testing.

The CDR3 numbers 12 residues from cysteine through phenylalanine. The kept DNA is CDR3 alone, 36 bases in frame from the first base. V and J lose 3 bases and 8 bases, and a span of 8 bases separates them. This clonotype occurred many times. Its binding antigen is unknown. Base qualities are not recorded, but no much larger clone differs from it by a single base. Ophthalmopathy patients had moderately to severely active disease, with a Clinical Activity Score of 3 or more, a NOSPECS grade of 4 or more, and a disease duration of less than 3 months. Any patient with an uncontrolled infection, another autoimmune disease, pregnancy or lactation was excluded. Diagnoses were established on the basis of clinical symptoms, serum thyroxine and TRAb, thyroid ultrasound, and orbital computed tomography. PBMCs were separated from 10 ml of fresh peripheral blood using Ficoll-Paque density gradient centrifugation. Total RNA was extracted with Trizol reagent, and quality was checked on an Agilent 2100 Bioanalyzer.

TCR beta CDR3 regions were amplified from RNA transcripts. For the first round of RT-PCR on the TCR CDR3, the HTBI primer set was used together with the Qiagen OneStep RT-PCR kit. A second multiplex PCR round built the libraries, followed by size selection and purification. Sequencing of the libraries was done on an Illumina HiSeq2000 using paired-end 100 bp reads. The paper's data handling went like this. Raw data were processed with SOAPnuke, discarding reads with adapters, uncalled bases, mean Phred below 15, or no exact constant-primer or identifier match. High-quality paired reads were merged using COPE v1.2.5, and each unique nucleotide sequence was defined as a clonotype. Clonotypes were aligned to IMGT TRBV, TRBD and TRBJ reference segments using MiTCR v1.1. The analysis was restricted to V-J combinations with a frequency above 0.0001, which together covered roughly 99% of the repertoires. A TCS score was defined as the ratio of F50 (clonal expansion) to E x V (chaos), with BLOSUM62-based TCRdist applied between CDR3 peptides within each V-J. Welch's t-statistics and random forest reduced 514 V-J features to some 14, which were used in a naive Bayes classifier (R e1071). Clones were called with MiXCR by TCRdb after fastp trimmed the public reads at Q25, and only in-frame beta chains were retained. Each entry merges the rows of one CDR3 protein and shows their most common DNA and genes. The V and J calls were determined by TCRdb, not by the authors. The sample data list about 350,000 distinct CDR3 sequences, and 15% to 20% of these were observed just once. 15% of the sample is taken by the ten largest.

The sequenced sample was blood. The receptor was derived from a woman between 40 and 55 years old with Graves' ophthalmopathy. The chain is assembled from TRBV12-3 or TRBV12-4 and TRBJ2-4; the best D guess is TRBD2, with 6 bases matching. The CDR3 protein is CASSLEGHIQYF. In nucleotides, the sequence is TGTGCCAGCAGTTTGGAGGGGCACATTCAGTACTTC.